The 6 T cell receptor beta chains below all came from one sample that was sequenced in a study of cytomegalovirus exposure and HLA in healthy donors. Use of 60 Vbeta and 13 Jbeta primers characterized the PCR. Some clones are missing from TCRdb's copy, which holds only in-frame ones; the method was immunoSEQ multiplex PCR. The sample has 200,000 or so clones, more than 85% seen once. The source material was PBMCs. The origin of the receptors is a girl under three years old in good health and CMV-seronegative.

This clone was counted between two and nine times. The rearrangement uses TRBV6-1 and TRBJ1-4, with 7 bases fitting TRBD1. V lost 7 bases and J lost 3; bases outside the gene matches: 5. This CDR3 contains 14 residues. Germline CDR1 reads MNHNS; CDR2 reads SASEGT. The CDR3 loop reads CASKDRVANEKLFF. For the CDR3, the DNA is TGTGCCAGCAAAGACAGGGTTGCTAATGAAAAACTGTTTTTT.

This clone has only one observation. The chain is built from TRBV27 and TRBJ2-1; 10 positions match TRBD2. CDR1 and CDR2 (germline): MNHEY, SMNVEV (reference sequence). This CDR3 is built from 15 residues. With V trimmed by 7 bases and J by 3 bases, 6 bases remained unmatched. The CDR3: CASKRASGGYNEQFF. CDR3 nucleotide sequence: TGTGCCAGCAAAAGGGCTAGCGGGGGCTACAATGAGCAGTTCTTC.

This sequence joins TRBV30 and TRBJ1-2; no definite D call. Trimming removed 3 bases from V and 0 bases from J, with 20 bases in between. This CDR3 comprises 17 residues. CDR1 is GTSNPN and CDR2 is SVGIG in the germline V gene (reference sequence). In DNA form, the CDR3 reads TGTGCCTGGAGGAAGGTATCGGGAGTCGCAGCTAACTATGGCTACACCTTC. The encoded protein is CAWRKVSGVAANYGYTF.

This clone was picked up a small number of times. J is TRBJ2-7 and V is TRBV27, with D possibly matching TRBD2 (5 bases). Per the germline V gene, CDR1 is MNHEY and CDR2 is SMNVEV (reference sequence). The V gene lost 10 bases and the J gene lost 7 bases, with 20 bases spanning the gap. The CDR3 loop spans 13 amino acids. The CDR3 sequence: CATKQRSQREQYF. The CDR3 DNA reads TGTGCCACCAAGCAGCGGTCTCAAAGGGAGCAGTACTTC.

The chain is built from TRBV4-3 and TRBJ2-3; TRBD2 aligns across 9 bases. V trimming: 0 bases; J trimming: 1 base; junction bases outside the gene matches: 2. The CDR3 runs to 16 residues. Germline V gene sequence: CDR1 LGHNA, CDR2 YSLEER. The CDR3 sequence is CASSQDRTSGTDTQYF. The CDR3 DNA reads TGCGCCAGCAGCCAAGACCGGACTAGCGGCACAGATACGCAGTATTTT.

The V call is TRBV19, the J call TRBJ1-2; D possibly corresponds to TRBD1 (6 bases). This CDR3 is built from 13 residues. Trimming pared 7 bases from V and 3 bases from J, leaving 12 bases between. Germline-derived CDR1 and CDR2 are LNHDA and SQIVND (reference sequence). CDR3 residues: CASTEHRDYGYTF. The CDR3 DNA follows: TGTGCCAGTACCGAGCACAGGGACTATGGCTACACCTTC.